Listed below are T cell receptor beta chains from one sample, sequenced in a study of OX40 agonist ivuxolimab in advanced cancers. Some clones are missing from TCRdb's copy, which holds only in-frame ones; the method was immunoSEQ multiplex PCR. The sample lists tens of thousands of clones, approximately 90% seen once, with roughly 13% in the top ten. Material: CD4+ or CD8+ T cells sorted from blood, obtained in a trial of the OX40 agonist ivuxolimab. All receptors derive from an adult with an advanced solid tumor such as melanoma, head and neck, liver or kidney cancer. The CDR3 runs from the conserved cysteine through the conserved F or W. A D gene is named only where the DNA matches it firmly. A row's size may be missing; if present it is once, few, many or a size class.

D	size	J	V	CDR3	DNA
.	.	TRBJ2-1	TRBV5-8	CASSPKGDLLTDEQFF	TGTGCCAGCAGCCCGAAAGGGGACTTGCTCACGGATGAGCAGTTCTTC
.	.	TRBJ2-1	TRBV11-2	CASSLAESSYNEQFF	TGTGCCAGCAGCTTAGCGGAGAGCTCCTACAATGAGCAGTTCTTC
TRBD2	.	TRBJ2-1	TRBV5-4	CASSPSGNSYNEQFF	TGTGCCAGCAGCCCTAGCGGAAACTCCTACAATGAGCAGTTCTTC
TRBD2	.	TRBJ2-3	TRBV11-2	CASSLGAGVRDTQYF	TGTGCCAGCAGCTTAGGGGCGGGAGTAAGAGATACGCAGTATTTT
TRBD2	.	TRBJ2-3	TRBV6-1	CASSAPTSGPTDTQYF	TGTGCCAGCAGTGCCCCGACTAGCGGACCCACAGATACGCAGTATTTT
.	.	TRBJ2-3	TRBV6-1	CASSEEGGFIATPPPDTQYF	TGTGCCAGCAGTGAAGAAGGGGGGTTTATAGCGACCCCTCCACCTGATACGCAGTATTTT
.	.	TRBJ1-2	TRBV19	CASSSDNNYGYTF	TGTGCCAGTAGTAGCGATAATAACTATGGCTACACCTTC
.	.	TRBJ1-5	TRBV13	CASSLGSQPQHF	TGTGCCAGCAGCCTAGGCTCTCAGCCCCAGCATTTT
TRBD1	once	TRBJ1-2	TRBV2	CASAWGTGGILDYGYTF	TGTGCCAGCGCTTGGGGGACAGGAGGTATTTTGGACTATGGCTACACCTTC
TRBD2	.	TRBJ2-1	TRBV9	CASSVGSSGYNEQFF	TGTGCCAGCAGCGTAGGGTCTAGCGGGTACAATGAGCAGTTCTTC
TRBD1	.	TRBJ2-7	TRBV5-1	CASSLGTGVYEQYF	TGCGCCAGCAGCTTGGGGACAGGTGTGTACGAGCAGTACTTC
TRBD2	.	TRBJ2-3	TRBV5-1	CASSPGLDTDTQYF	TGCGCCAGCAGCCCGGGACTAGACACAGATACGCAGTATTTT
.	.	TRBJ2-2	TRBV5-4	CASSLQRAGELFF	TGTGCCAGCAGCTTACAGAGGGCCGGGGAGCTGTTTTTT
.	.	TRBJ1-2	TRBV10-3	CAISDIQDSYGYTF	TGTGCCATCAGTGATATACAGGACAGCTATGGCTACACCTTC
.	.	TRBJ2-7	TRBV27	CASSFQRARYYEQYF	TGTGCCAGCAGTTTTCAGCGGGCCCGATACTACGAGCAGTACTTC
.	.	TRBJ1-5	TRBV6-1	CASSDRLYSNQPQHF	TGTGCCAGCAGTGACAGGCTGTATAGCAATCAGCCCCAGCATTTT
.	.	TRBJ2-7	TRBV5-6	CASSLGRYEQYF	TGTGCCAGCAGCTTGGGCCGCTACGAGCAGTACTTC
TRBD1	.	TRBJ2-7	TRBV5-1	CASSLGTASSYEQYF	TGCGCCAGCAGCCTAGGGACAGCTAGCTCCTACGAGCAGTACTTC
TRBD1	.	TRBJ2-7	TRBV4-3	CASSQGTGGLDEQYF	TGCGCCAGCAGCCAAGGTACAGGGGGCTTGGACGAGCAGTACTTC
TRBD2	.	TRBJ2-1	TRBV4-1	CASSQEIAGGVGNEQFF	TGCGCCAGCAGCCAAGAAATAGCGGGAGGAGTAGGCAATGAGCAGTTCTTC
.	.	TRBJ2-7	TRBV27	CASTSGTVPYEQYF	TGTGCCAGCACCAGCGGGACAGTTCCCTACGAGCAGTACTTC
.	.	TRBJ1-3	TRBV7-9	CASSAWDGSTNTIYF	TGTGCCAGCAGCGCCTGGGACGGGAGCACGAACACCATATATTTT
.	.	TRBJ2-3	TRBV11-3	CASSWTSTDTQYF	TGTGCCAGCAGCTGGACTAGCACAGATACGCAGTATTTT
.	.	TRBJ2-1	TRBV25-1	CASSELLSSYNEQFF	TGTGCCAGCAGTGAACTCCTGAGCTCCTACAATGAGCAGTTCTTC
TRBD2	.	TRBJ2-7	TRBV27	CASSFGLLAGAYEQYF	TGTGCCAGCAGTTTCGGATTACTAGCGGGAGCCTACGAGCAGTACTTC
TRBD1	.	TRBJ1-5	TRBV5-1	CASSHGTDSNQPQHF	TGCGCCAGCAGCCATGGGACAGATAGCAATCAGCCCCAGCATTTT
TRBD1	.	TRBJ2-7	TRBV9	CASSGTTGPREQYF	TGTGCCAGCAGCGGAACGACAGGGCCCCGCGAGCAGTACTTC
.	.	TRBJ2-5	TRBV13	CASSLGTGQETQYF	TGTGCCAGCAGCCTCGGAACAGGGCAAGAGACCCAGTACTTC
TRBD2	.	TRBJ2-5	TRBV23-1	CASSPSSRTSGRETQYF	TGCGCCAGCAGTCCCTCTTCCCGGACTAGCGGGAGGGAGACCCAGTACTTC
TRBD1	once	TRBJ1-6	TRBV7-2	CASSWTGLSNSPLHF	TGTGCCAGCAGCTGGACAGGTCTCTCGAATTCACCCCTCCACTTT
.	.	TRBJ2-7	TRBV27	CASSAGTEPVEQYF	TGTGCCAGCAGTGCTGGGACGGAACCCGTCGAGCAGTACTTC
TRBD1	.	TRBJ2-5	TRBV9	CASTRSGTGRETQYF	TGTGCCAGCACTCGCTCCGGGACAGGGAGAGAGACCCAGTACTTC
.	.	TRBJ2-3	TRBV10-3	CAISESPSLAIDTQYF	TGTGCCATCAGTGAGTCGCCTAGCCTGGCTATAGATACGCAGTATTTT
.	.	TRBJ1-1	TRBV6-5	CASSSSIYTEAFF	TGTGCCAGCAGCTCGAGCATTTACACTGAAGCTTTCTTT
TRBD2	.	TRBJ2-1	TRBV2	CASSPRLALNPYNEQFF	TGTGCCAGCAGTCCGCGACTAGCGCTAAACCCATACAATGAGCAGTTCTTC
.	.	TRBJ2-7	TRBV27	CASSFQYWGDYEQYF	TGTGCCAGCAGTTTTCAGTACTGGGGAGACTACGAGCAGTACTTC
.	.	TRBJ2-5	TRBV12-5	CASGLDKQLQETQYF	TGTGCTAGTGGTTTGGACAAGCAACTCCAAGAGACCCAGTACTTC
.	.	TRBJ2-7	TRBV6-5	CATGTPGYEQYF	TGTGCCACTGGGACTCCAGGGTACGAGCAGTACTTC
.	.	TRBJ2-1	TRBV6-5	CASSPATGGGNEQFF	TGTGCCAGCAGCCCAGCAACAGGGGGGGGCAATGAGCAGTTCTTC
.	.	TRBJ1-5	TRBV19	CASSIPWAAGSDQPQHF	TGTGCCAGTAGTATTCCCTGGGCAGCTGGATCCGACCAGCCCCAGCATTTT
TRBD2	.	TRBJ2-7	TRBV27	CASSPNNLAGVYEQYF	TGTGCCAGCAGTCCAAACAACCTAGCGGGAGTTTACGAGCAGTACTTC
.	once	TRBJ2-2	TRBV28	CASSPWTGELFF	TGTGCCAGCAGTCCTTGGACCGGGGAGCTGTTTTTT
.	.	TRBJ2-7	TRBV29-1	CSMSSPQDEQYF	TGCAGCATGTCATCGCCCCAGGACGAGCAGTACTTC
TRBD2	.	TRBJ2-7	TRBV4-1	CASSQETTSGRYEQYF	TGCGCCAGCAGCCAAGAAACGACTAGCGGGAGGTACGAGCAGTACTTC
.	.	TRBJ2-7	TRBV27	CASSFSGFSYEQYF	TGTGCCAGCAGTTTTTCGGGTTTCTCCTACGAGCAGTACTTC
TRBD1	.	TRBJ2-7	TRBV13	CASSRTGNYEQYF	TGTGCCAGCAGCAGGACAGGGAACTACGAGCAGTACTTC
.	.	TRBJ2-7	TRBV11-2	CASSLEAGTYEQYF	TGTGCCAGCAGCTTAGAGGCGGGAACCTACGAGCAGTACTTC
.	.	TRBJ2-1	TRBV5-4	CASSLGLSTYNEQFF	TGTGCCAGCAGCCTCGGGCTGAGTACATACAATGAGCAGTTCTTC
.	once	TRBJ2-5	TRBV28	CASSPHGEYQETQYF	TGTGCCAGCAGTCCCCACGGGGAATACCAAGAGACCCAGTACTTC
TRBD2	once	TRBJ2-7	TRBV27	CASSLWGGYEQYF	TGTGCCAGCAGTTTATGGGGGGGCTACGAGCAGTACTTC